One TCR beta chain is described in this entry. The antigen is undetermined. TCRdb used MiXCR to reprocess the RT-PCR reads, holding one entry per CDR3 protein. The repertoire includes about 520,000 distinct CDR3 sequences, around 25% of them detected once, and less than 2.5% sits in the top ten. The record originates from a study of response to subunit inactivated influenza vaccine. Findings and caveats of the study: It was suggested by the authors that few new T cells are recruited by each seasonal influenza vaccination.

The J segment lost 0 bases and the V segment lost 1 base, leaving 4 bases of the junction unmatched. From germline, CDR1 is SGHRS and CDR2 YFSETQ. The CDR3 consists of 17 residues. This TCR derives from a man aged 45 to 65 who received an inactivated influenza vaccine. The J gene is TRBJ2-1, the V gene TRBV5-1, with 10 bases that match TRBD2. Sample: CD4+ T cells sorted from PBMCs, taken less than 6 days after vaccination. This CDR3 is CASSLTSGMSSYNEQFF. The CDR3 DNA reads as TGCGCCAGCAGCTTGACTAGCGGGATGTCCTCCTACAATGAGCAGTTCTTC.